The present T cell receptor (beta chain) was sequenced within a study of vaccination effects on CD4 cells after COVID-19. At the level of the study: Pre-vaccine samples were drawn 16 days and one week before the first dose.

About this clone: Antigen specificity is unknown.

Trimming removed 5 bases at V and 6 bases at J, with 11 bases between. This CDR3 has 14 amino acids. CDR1 is MNHEY and CDR2 is SVGAGI in the germline V gene. Ahead of sequencing, the ViraFEST assay grew antigen-specific CD4+ T cells using viral peptide pools. Upon completion of around 9 days in culture, CD4+ T cells were isolated. SARS-CoV-2 infection was confirmed by PCR in the person between March and December 2020. Negative control culture was done with an HIV-1 Nef peptide pool. IL-2 medium supplanted half the medium on days 3 and 7. Sequenced by immunoSEQ multiplex PCR; TCRdb stores in-frame clones only, minus some. This sample has under 65,000 clones, with roughly three quarters found just once.

Source: CD4+ T cells from PBMCs cultured with HIV peptides, taken before COVID-19 vaccination. As to subset: HIV-1 Nef peptide pool negative control/reference culture. The V and J genes are TRBV6-5 and TRBJ1-6, with no clear D. The source of this sequence is a human donor who had a prior SARS-CoV-2 infection. DNA for the CDR3: TGTGCCAGCAGTACGCGGCAGCCTAATTCACCCCTCCACTTT. This codes for CASSTRQPNSPLHF.